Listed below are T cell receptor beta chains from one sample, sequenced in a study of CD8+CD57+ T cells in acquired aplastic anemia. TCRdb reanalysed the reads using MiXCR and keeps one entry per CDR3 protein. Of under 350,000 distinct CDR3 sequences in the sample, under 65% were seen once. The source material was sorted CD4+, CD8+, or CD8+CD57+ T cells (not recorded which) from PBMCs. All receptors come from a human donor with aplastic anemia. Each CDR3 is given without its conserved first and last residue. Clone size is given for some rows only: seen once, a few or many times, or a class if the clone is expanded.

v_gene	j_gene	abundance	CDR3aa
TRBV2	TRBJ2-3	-	ASLQAVSTDTQY
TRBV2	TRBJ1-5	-	ASKGTANQPQH
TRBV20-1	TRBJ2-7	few	STWGRADEQY
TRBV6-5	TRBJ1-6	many	ASSYWDNSPLH
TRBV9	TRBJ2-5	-	ASSVTSGRQETQY
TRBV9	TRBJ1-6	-	ASSQQGASSPLH
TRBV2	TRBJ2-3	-	ASSVSGSTDTQY
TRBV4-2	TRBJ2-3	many	ASSPGTSGIDTQY
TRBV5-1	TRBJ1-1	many	ASSLQETEAF
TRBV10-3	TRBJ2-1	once	AIRTGTGSLHEQF
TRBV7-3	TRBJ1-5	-	ASSSTGTGVQPQH
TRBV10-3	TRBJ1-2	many	AISEGGLSDYGYT
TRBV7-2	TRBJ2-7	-	ASSISVWSTEQY
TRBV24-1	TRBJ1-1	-	ATSDWDGGAF
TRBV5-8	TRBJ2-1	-	ASSLAAGGTDEQF
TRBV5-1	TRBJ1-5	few	ASSSTGVGQPQH
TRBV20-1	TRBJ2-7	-	SATISGHNQDEQY
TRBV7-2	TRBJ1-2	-	ASSQKTYGYT
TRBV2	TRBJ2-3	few	ASSEAERQRGSQY
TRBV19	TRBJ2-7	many	AGAWDRGYEQY
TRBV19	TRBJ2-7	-	ASSSPGGTYEQY
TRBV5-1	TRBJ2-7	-	ASSLSQGGGEQY
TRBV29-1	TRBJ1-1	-	SAGTDLNTEAF
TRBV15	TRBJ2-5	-	ATSRSRDTQETQY
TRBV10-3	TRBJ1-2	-	AIRPQGANYGYT
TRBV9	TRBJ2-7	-	ASSVDGVSYEQY
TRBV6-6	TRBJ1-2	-	ASSYEDTDRGYT